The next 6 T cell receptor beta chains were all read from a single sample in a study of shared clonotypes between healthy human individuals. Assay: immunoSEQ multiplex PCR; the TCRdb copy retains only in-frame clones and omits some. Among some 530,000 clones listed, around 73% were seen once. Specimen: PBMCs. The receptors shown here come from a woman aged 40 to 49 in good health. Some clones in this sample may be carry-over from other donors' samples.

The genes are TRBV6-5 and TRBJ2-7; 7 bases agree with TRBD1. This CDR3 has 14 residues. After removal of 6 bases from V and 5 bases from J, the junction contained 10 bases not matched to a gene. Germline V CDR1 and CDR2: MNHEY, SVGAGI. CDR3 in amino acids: CASRHRGQLDEQYF. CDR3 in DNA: TGTGCCAGCAGGCACAGGGGCCAATTGGACGAGCAGTACTTC.

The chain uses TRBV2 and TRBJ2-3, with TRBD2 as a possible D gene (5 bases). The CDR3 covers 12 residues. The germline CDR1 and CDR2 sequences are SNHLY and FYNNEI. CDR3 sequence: CAWRIVTDTQYF. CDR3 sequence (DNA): TGTGCATGGAGGATTGTCACAGATACGCAGTATTTT. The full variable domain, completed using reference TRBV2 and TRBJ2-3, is EPEVTQTPSHQVTQMGQEVILRCVPISNHLYFYWYRQILGQKVEFLVSFYNNEISEKSEIFDDQFSVERPDGSNFTLKIRSTKLEDSAMYFCAWRIVTDTQYFGPGTRLTVL.

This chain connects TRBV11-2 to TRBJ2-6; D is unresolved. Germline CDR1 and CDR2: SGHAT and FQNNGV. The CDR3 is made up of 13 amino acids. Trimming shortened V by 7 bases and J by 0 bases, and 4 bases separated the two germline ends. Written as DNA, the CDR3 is TGTGCCAGCACCCACTCTGGGGCCAACGTCCTGACTTTC. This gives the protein CASTHSGANVLTF.

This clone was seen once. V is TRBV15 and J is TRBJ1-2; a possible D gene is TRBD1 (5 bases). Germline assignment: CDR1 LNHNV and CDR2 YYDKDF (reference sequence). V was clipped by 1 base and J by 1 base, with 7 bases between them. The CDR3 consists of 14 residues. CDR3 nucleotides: TGTGCCACCAGCAGAGGACAGCTTAACTATGGCTACACCTTC. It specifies CATSRGQLNYGYTF.

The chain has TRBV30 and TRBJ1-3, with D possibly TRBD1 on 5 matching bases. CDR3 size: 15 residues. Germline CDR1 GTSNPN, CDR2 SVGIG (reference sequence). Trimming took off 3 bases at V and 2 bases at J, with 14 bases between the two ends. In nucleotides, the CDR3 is TGTGCCTGGAGCGCAACCCCGACAGCTGGAAACACCATATATTTT. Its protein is CAWSATPTAGNTIYF. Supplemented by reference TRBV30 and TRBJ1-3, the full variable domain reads SQTIHQWPATLVQPVGSPLSLECTVEGTSNPNLYWYRQAAGRGLQLLFYSVGIGQISSEVPQNLSASRPQDRQFILSSKKLLLSDSGFYLCAWSATPTAGNTIYFGEGSWLTVV.

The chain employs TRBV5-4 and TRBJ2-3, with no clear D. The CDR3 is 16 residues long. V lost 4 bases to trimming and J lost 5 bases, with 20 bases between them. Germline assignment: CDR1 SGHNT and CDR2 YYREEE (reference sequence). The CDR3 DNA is TGTGCCAGCAGCCCCCCGTGGGGAAACCTCCAAGATACGCAGTATTTT. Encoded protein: CASSPPWGNLQDTQYF.